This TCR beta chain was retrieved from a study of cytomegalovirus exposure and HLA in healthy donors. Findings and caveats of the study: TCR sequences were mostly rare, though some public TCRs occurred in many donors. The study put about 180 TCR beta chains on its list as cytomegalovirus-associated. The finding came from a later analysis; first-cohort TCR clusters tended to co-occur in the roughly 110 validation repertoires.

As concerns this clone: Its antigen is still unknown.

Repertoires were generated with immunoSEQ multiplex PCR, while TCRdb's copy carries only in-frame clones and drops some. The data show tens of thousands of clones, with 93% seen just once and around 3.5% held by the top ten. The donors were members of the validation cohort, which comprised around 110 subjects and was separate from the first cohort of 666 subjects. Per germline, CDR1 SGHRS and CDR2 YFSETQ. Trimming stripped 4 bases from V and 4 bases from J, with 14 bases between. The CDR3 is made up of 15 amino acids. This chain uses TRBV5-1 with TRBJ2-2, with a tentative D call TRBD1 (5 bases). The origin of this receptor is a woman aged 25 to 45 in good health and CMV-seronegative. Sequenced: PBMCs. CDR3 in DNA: TGCGCCAGCAGCACTCCAGGGTTCGGCACCGGGGAGCTGTTTTTT. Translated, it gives CASSTPGFGTGELFF. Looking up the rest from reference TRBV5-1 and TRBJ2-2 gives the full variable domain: KAGVTQTPRYLIKTRGQQVTLSCSPISGHRSVSWYQQTPGQGLQFLFEYFSETQRNKGNFPGRFSGRQFSNSRSEMNVSTLELGDSALYLCASSTPGFGTGELFFGEGSRLTVL.